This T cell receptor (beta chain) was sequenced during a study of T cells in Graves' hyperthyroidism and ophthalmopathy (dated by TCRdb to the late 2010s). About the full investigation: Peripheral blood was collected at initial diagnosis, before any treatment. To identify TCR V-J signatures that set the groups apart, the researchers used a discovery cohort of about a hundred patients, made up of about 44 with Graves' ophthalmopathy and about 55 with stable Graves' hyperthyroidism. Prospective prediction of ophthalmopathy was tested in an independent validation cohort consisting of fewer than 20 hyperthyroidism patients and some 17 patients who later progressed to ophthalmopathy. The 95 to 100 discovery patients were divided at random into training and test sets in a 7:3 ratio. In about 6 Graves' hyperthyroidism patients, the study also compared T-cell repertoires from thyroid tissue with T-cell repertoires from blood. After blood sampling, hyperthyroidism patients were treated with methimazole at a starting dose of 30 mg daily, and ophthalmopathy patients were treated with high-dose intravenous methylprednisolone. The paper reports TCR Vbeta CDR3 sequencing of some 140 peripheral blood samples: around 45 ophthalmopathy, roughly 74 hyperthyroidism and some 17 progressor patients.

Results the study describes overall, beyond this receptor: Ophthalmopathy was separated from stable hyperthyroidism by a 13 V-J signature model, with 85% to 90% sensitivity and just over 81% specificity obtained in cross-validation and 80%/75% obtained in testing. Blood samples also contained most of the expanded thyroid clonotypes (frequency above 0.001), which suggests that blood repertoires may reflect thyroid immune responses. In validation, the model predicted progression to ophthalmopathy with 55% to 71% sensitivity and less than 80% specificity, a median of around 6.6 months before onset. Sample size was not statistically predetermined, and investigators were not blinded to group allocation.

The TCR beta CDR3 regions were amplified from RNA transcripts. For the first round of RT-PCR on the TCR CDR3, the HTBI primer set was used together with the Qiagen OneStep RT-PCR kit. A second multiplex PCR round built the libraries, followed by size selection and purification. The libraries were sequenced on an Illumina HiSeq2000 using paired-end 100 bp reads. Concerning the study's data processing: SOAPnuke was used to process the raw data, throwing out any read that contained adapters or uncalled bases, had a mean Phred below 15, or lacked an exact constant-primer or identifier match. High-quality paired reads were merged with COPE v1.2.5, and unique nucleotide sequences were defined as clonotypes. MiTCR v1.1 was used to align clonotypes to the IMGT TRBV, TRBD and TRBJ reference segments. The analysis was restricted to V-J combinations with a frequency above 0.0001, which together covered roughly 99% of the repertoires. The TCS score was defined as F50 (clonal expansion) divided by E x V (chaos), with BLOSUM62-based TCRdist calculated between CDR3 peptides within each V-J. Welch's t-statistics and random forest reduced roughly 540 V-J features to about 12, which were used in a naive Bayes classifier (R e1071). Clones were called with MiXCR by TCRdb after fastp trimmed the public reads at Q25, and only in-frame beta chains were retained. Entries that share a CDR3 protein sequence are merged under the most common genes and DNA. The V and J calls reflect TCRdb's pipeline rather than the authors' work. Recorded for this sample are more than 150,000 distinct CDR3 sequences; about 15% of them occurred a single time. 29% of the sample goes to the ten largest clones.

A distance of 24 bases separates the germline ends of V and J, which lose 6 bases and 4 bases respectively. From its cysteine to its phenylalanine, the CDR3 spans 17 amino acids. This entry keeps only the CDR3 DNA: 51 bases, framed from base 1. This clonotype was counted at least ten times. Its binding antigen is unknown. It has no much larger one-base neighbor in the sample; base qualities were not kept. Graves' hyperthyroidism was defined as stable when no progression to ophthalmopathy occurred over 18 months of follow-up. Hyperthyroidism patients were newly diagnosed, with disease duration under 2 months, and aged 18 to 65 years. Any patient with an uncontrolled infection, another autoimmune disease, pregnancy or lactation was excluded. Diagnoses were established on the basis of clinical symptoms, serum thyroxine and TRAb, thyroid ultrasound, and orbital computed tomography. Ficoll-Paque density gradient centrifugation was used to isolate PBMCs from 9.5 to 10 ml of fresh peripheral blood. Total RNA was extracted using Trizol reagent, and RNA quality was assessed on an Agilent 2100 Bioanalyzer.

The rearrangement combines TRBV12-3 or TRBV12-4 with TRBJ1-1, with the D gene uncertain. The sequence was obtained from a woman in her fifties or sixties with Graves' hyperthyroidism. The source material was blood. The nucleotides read TGTGCCAGCAGCCCCACCGGGTGGAGGGCAGGATTCACTGAAGCTTTCTTT. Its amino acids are CASSPTGWRAGFTEAFF.